A selection of T cell receptor beta chains follows, all from one sample in a study of HIV-infected patients and healthy controls. TCRdb re-analysed the 5' RACE reads in MiXCR, keeping a single row per CDR3 protein. Here the sample spans approximately 64,000 distinct CDR3 sequences, less than 20% being singletons. The sequenced sample was CD4+ T cells from blood. These receptors all come from a human donor in good health. Both conserved end residues are part of each CDR3. A D gene is named only where the DNA matches it firmly. Rows may omit the clone size; those that give it use once, few, many or a size class.

abundance,v_gene,len,j_gene,d_gene,CDR3nt,CDR3aa
few,TRBV7-2,16,TRBJ2-4,TRBD2,TGTGCCAGCAGCTTAGGAGGCGGGGGGGCCAGGAACATTCAGTACTTC,CASSLGGGGARNIQYF
many,TRBV27,13,TRBJ2-7,-,TGTGCCAGCAGTGGGGACCAACTCTACGAGCAGTACTTC,CASSGDQLYEQYF
few,TRBV6-5,11,TRBJ1-2,-,TGTGCCAGCAGTTATGGGTATGGCTACACCTTC,CASSYGYGYTF
few,TRBV6-2/TRBV6-3,10,TRBJ2-5,-,TGTGCCAGCGGTTGGGAGACCCAGTACTTC,CASGWETQYF
-,TRBV19,15,TRBJ2-1,-,TGTGCCAGTAATACTGAGGGACAAGCCTACAATGAGCAGTTCTTC,CASNTEGQAYNEQFF
few,TRBV29-1,13,TRBJ1-1,-,TGCAGCGTTGATAGCAGGGAGGGTACTGAAGCTTTCTTT,CSVDSREGTEAFF
-,TRBV4-3,13,TRBJ2-3,-,TGCGCCAGCAGCCAGTCTGAGGGAGATACGCAGTATTTT,CASSQSEGDTQYF
few,TRBV7-2,12,TRBJ1-2,-,TGTGCCAGCATCCAGTCCGGGTATGGCTACACCTTC,CASIQSGYGYTF
many,TRBV4-1,15,TRBJ1-6,-,TGCGCCAGCAGCCATCCCCCAGGGTATAATTCACCCCTCCACTTT,CASSHPPGYNSPLHF
-,TRBV6-5,14,TRBJ2-7,-,TGTGCCAGCAGTTACACAGGGCGTCCCTACGAGCAGTACTTC,CASSYTGRPYEQYF
-,TRBV20-1,17,TRBJ2-3,TRBD2,TGCAGTGCTAGAGCTTCGGGCCTAGCGGGGAACACAGATACGCAGTATTTT,CSARASGLAGNTDTQYF